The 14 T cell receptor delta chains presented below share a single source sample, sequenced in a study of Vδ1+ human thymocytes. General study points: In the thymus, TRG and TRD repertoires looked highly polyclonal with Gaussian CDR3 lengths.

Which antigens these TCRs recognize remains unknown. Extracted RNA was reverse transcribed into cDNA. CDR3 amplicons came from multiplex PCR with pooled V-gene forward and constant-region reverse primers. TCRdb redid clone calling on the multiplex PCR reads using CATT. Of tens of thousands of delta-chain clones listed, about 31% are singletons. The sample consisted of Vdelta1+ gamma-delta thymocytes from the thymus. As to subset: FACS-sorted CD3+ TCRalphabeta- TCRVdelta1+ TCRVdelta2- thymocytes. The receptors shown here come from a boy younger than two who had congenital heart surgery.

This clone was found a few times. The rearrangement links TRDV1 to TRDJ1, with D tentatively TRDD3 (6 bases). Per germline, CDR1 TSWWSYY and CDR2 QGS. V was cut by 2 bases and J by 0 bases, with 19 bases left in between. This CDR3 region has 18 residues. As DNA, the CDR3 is TGTGCTCTTGGGGAAGTCTGGCCGATGGGGATTAACACCGATAAACTCATCTTT. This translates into CALGEVWPMGINTDKLIF.

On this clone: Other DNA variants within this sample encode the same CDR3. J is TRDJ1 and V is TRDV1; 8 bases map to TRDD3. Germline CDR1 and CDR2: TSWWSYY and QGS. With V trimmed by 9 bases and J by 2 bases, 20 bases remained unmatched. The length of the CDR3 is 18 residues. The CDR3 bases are TGTGCTCTCAGCCTGGGGGCGACTGGGGGCTATGGGACCGATAAACTCATCTTT. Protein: CALSLGATGGYGTDKLIF.

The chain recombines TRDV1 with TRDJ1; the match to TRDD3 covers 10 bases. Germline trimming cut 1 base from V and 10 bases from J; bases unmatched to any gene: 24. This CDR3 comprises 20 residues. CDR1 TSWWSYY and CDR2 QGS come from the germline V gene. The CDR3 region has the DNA TGTGCTCTTGGGGAACCCGTATCTTCCTCCCCTTCTGGGGGATATGCCCGACTCATCTTT. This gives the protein CALGEPVSSSPSGGYARLIF.

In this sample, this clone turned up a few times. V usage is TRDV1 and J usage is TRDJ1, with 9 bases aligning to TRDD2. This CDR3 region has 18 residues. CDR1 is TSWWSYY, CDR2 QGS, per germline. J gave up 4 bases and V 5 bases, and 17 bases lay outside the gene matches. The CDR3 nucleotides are TGTGCTCTTGGGAAAAGGGTGCCTTCCTACGGGAGAGGCGATAAACTCATCTTT. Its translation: CALGKRVPSYGRGDKLIF.

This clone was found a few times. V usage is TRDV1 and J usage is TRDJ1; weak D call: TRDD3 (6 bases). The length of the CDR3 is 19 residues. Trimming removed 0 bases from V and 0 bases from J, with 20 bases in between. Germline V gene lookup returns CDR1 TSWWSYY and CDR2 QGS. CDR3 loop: CALGELSLGLGVYTDKLIF. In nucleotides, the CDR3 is TGTGCTCTTGGGGAACTTTCCCTGGGTTTGGGGGTCTACACCGATAAACTCATCTTT.

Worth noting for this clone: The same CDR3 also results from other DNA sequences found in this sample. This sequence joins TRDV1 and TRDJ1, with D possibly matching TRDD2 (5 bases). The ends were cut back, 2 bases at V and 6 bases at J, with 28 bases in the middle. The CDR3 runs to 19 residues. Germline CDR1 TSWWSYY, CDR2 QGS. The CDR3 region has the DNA TGTGCTCTTGGGGAAGAGTTTGGCCCGACGAATCCTAAAAGGTATAAACTCATCTTT. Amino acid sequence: CALGEEFGPTNPKRYKLIF.

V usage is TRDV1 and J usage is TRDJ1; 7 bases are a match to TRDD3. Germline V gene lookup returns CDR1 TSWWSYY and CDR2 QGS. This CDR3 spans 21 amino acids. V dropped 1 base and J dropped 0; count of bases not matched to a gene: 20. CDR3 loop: CALGERQVLGTPDKDTDKLIF. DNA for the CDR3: TGTGCTCTTGGGGAACGTCAAGTACTGGGGACCCCTGATAAGGACACCGATAAACTCATCTTT.

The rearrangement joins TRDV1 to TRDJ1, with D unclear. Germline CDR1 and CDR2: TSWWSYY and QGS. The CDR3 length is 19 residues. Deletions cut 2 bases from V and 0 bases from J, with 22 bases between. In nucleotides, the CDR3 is TGTGCTCTTGGGGAAGGGCCGGTTGTTCCGCTGAGGTACACCGATAAACTCATCTTT. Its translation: CALGEGPVVPLRYTDKLIF.

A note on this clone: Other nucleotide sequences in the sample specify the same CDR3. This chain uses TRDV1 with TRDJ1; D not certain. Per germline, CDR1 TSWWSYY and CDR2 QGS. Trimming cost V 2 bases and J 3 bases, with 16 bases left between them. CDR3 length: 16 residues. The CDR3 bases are TGTGCTCTTGGGGAATGCCCGGGTGATATGGCCGATAAACTCATCTTT. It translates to CALGECPGDMADKLIF.

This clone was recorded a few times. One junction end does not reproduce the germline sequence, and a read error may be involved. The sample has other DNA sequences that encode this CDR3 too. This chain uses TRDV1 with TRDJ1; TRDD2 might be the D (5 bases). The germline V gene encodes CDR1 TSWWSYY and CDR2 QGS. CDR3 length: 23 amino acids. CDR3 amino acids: CALGGPLPHLLHESGKYTDKLIF. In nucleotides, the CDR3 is TGTGCTCTTGGGGGACCTCTTCCCCACCTCCTCCATGAATCCGGCAAGTACACCGATAAACTCATCTTC.

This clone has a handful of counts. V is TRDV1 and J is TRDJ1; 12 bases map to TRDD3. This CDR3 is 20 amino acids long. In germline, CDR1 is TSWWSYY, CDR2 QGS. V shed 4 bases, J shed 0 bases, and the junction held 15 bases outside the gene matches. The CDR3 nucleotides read TGTGCTCTTGGGGCAGGCTTCCCTTCCTGGGGGATACGGTACACCGATAAACTCATCTTT. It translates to CALGAGFPSWGIRYTDKLIF.

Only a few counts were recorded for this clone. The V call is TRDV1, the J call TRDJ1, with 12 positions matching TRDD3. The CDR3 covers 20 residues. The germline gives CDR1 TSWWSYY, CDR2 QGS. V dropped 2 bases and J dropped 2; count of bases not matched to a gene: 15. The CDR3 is CALGEGSYSDWGIQTDKLIF. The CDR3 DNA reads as TGTGCTCTTGGGGAAGGGTCCTACTCTGACTGGGGGATACAAACCGATAAACTCATCTTT.

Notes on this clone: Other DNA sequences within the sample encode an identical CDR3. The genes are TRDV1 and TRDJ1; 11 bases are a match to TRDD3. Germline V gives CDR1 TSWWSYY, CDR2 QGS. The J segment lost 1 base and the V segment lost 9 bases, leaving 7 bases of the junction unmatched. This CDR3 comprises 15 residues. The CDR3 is CALPLGDTATDKLIF. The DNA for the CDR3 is TGTGCTCTCCCATTGGGGGATACGGCCACCGATAAACTCATCTTT.

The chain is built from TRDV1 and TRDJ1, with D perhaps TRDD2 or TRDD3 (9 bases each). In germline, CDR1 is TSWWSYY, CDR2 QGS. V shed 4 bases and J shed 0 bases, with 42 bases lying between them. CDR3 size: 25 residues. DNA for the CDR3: TGTGCTCTTGGGGCCGTACCCCTCGCCTTCCTACGTCAGGGGATACGAAGGGGGTACACCGATAAACTCATCTTT. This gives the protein CALGAVPLAFLRQGIRRGYTDKLIF.